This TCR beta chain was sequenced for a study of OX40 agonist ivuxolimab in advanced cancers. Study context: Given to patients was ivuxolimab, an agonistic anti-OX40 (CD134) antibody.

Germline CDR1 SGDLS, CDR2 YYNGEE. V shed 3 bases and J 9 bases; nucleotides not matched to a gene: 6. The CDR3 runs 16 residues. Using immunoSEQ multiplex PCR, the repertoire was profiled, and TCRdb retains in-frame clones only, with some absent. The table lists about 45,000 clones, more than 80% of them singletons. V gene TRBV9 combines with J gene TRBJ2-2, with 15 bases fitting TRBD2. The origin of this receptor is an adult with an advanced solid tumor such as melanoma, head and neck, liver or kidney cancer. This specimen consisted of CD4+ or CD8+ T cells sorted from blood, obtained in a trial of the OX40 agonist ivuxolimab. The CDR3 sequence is CASSGGLAGGTWELFF. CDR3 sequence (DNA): TGTGCCAGCAGCGGCGGACTAGCGGGGGGGACCTGGGAGCTGTTTTTT.